This entry features one T cell receptor beta chain sequence. The target antigen is unknown. With 3 bases removed from V and 5 bases from J, the gap between germline ends came to 11 bases. Germline lookup yields CDR1 SQVTM and CDR2 ANQGSEA. CDR3 length: 13 amino acids. Here immunoSEQ multiplex PCR was the method, and the copy in TCRdb shows in-frame clones only, minus some. The sample carries 48,000 or so clones, approximately 84% recorded once. These data originate in a study of OX40 agonist ivuxolimab in advanced cancers. Study background: As their treatment, patients were administered ivuxolimab, an agonistic anti-OX40 (CD134) antibody. The study's findings and limits: At doses 0.1 to 3.0 mg/kg, CD4+ and CD8+ clones expanded. Nonresponders included some who also had low normalized T-cell clonal expansion.

Specimen: CD4+ or CD8+ T cells sorted from blood, collected in a trial of the OX40 agonist ivuxolimab. The rearrangement links TRBV29-1 to TRBJ2-1; D is possibly TRBD2 (6 bases). The source is an adult with an advanced solid tumor such as melanoma, head and neck, liver or kidney cancer. The CDR3 reads CSVEIGRNNEQFF. In nucleotides, the CDR3 is TGCAGCGTTGAGATAGGGAGGAACAATGAGCAGTTCTTC.